This T cell receptor (beta chain) was documented in a study of blood T cell repertoires in COVID-19 (TCRdb year 2020). Describing the broader study: Samples from collaborators originated in the United States, Italy and Spain and spanned both the acute and convalescent phases of COVID-19. Subjects who had been exposed to COVID-19, were actively infected with it, or had recovered from it provided the deeply sampled blood TCRbeta repertoires that made up the dataset. The sample metadata nearly always contained a de-identified subject ID, COVID-19 status, age in years and sex. The repertoires were released in a freely available public database meant as a resource for research on the immune response to SARS-CoV-2. Where HLA class I and class II types were available, the types were taken from metadata supplied by the sample provider, not from assay-based typing. The material from the prospective study consisted of cDNA or gDNA derived from T cells, B-cell-depleted T cells, or PBMCs. The samples were drawn from the first 160 participants of the ongoing ImmuneRACE study and from over 950 subjects provided by 6 global collaborators.

TCRbeta CDR3 regions were amplified from genomic DNA using the immunoSEQ Assay, a bias-controlled multiplex PCR. The authors' analysis ran thus. The number of nucleated cells in each sample was estimated by amplification of reference gene primers within the assay. To quantify the absolute abundance of each unique TCRbeta CDR3 rearrangement, sequence reads were collapsed and filtered. For each sample, productive Simpson clonality was calculated as the square root of Simpson's diversity index over productive rearrangements. TCRdb re-hosts the immuneACCESS table, in-frame sequences only. Its copies lack some clones; in the studies checked, an unresolved V gene accounts for under half of them, and the cause for the rest is not known. The V and J calls and the clone size are those of that table, but D and trimming were determined from the DNA. The sample table shows fewer than 200,000 clones, and around 89% are seen once. In total, the top ten clones hold roughly 2% of the sample.

Worth noting for this clone: Its antigen target is currently unknown. Base qualities are not provided; no much larger clone lies one nucleotide away.

Study-wide conclusions, independent of this receptor: The quantity of clinical and demographic metadata differed by source and by participant and was supplied without curation.

Samples from volunteer blood donors who had recovered from COVID-19 were contributed by a second Seattle source. Each collaborating institution followed its own protocols to collect whole blood in K2EDTA tubes. Collaborator samples were shipped for TCRbeta analysis as frozen whole blood, isolated PBMCs, or DNA extracted from either sample type. CDR1 is given as SGDLS and CDR2 as YYNGEE, both from the germline V gene. The CDR3 sequence holds 15 residues, the cysteine and phenylalanine included. The only DNA kept is the CDR3, 45 bases in frame from the first base. V loses 3 bases of germline sequence and J loses 2 bases, and the interval between the two ends is 12 bases.

The V and J genes are TRBV9 and TRBJ1-3, and the D gene may be TRBD1, 5 bases matching. Sequencing was carried out using peripheral blood. This receptor was identified in a man younger than 35 who had recovered from COVID-19. CDR3 protein: CASSGRVSPGNTIYF. The nucleotides read TGTGCCAGCAGCGGCAGGGTGTCCCCTGGAAACACCATATATTTT.